This TCR beta chain was found in a study of T cell repertoires in cytomegalovirus infection. Study observations and caveats: Adding up the frequency of public TCR beta families identified people who carried CMV plus the relevant HLA. HLA-C-restricted CMV-specific TCR beta clonotypes were dominant in the ex vivo response.

Remarks on this clonotype: Its specificity is not known.

TCRdb re-derived calls from the reads in MiXCR, one entry per CDR3 protein. The sample records 95,000 to 120,000 distinct CDR3 sequences, around 30% being singletons. Here the sequenced sample was CD8+ T cells from cultured PBMCs, taken from culture after CMV antigen stimulation. This clonotype was sampled from a human donor in good health (CMV status not recorded). Some clones in this sample may be carry-over from other donors' samples.

DNA of the CDR3: TGTGCCAGCAGACTGGACAGGGGTTATAATTCACCCCTCCACTTT. Its translation: CASRLDRGYNSPLHF. J is TRBJ1-6 and V is TRBV27; 9 bases line up with TRBD1. This CDR3 has 15 residues. Trimming removed 6 bases from V and 4 bases from J; junction bases left unmatched: 4. Germline V gene lookup returns CDR1 MNHEY and CDR2 SMNVEV (reference sequence).